This TCR beta chain stems from a study of cytomegalovirus exposure and HLA in healthy donors. Whole-study context: In an early release, HLA-typed donors contributed approximately 82 million unique TCR sequences.

The PCR made use of 60 Vbeta and 13 Jbeta primers. TCRdb's copy holds only in-frame clones and misses some; the assay was immunoSEQ multiplex PCR. The profile covers approximately 190,000 clones, with 70% to 85% appearing a single time and 3.4% taken by the ten largest. The sequenced material came from PBMCs. This TCR derives from a man aged 35 to 55 in good health and CMV-seropositive.

CDR3 loop: CASSQTGVGYTF. As DNA, the CDR3 is TGTGCCAGTAGTCAAACAGGGGTTGGCTACACCTTC. The rearrangement links TRBV19 to TRBJ1-2, with TRBD1 identical over 7 bases. V trimming: 5 bases; J trimming: 7 bases; junction bases outside the gene matches: 4. The CDR3 runs to 12 residues. Per the germline V gene, CDR1 is LNHDA and CDR2 is SQIVND (reference sequence).